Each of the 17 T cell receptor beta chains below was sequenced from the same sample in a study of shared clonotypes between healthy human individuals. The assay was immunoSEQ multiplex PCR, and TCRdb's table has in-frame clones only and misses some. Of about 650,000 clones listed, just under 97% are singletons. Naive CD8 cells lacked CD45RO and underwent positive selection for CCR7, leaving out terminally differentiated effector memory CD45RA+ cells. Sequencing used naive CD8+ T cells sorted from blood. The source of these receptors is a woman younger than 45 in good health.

CDR3 residues: CASQSRERSYEQYF. The CDR3 region has the DNA TGTGCCAGCCAGAGTCGGGAACGGTCCTACGAGCAGTACTTC. The rearrangement joins TRBV19 to TRBJ2-7, with TRBD2 as a possible D gene (5 bases). This CDR3 has 14 amino acids. V lost 9 bases and J lost 1, with 16 bases in between. Germline V gene data show CDR1 as LNHDA and CDR2 as SQIVND (reference sequence).

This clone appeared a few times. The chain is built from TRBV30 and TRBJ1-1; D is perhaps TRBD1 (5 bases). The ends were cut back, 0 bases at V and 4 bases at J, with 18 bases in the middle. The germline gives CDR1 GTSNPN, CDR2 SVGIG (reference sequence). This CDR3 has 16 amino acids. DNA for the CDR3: TGTGCCTGGAGTGTAGCCGATCCCAGGGAAAGCACTGAAGCTTTCTTT. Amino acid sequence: CAWSVADPRESTEAFF.

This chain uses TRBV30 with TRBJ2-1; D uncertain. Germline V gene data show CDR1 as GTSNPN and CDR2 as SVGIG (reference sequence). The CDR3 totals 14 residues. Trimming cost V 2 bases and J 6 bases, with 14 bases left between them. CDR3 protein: CAWSLYMTVNEQFF. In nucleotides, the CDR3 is TGTGCCTGGAGTTTGTACATGACGGTCAATGAGCAGTTCTTC.

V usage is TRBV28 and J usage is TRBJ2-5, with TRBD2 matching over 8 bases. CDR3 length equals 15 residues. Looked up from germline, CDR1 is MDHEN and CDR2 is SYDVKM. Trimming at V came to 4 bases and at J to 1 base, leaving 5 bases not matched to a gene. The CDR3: CASSSSSGLQETQYF. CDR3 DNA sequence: TGTGCCAGCAGTTCGTCTAGCGGGCTCCAAGAGACCCAGTACTTC.

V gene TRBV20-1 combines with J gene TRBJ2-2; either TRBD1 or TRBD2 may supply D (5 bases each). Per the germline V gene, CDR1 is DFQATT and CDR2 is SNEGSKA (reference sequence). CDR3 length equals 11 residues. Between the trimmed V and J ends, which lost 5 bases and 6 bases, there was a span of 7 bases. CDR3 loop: CSAVGAGELFF. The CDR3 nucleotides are TGCAGTGCTGTGGGGGCCGGGGAGCTGTTTTTT.

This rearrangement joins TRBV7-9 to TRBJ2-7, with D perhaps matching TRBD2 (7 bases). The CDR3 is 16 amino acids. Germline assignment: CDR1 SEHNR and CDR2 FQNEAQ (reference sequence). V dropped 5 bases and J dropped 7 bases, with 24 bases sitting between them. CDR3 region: CASSPRGAGDRIEQYF. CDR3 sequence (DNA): TGTGCCAGCAGCCCAAGGGGGGCGGGAGACCGAATAGAGCAGTACTTC.

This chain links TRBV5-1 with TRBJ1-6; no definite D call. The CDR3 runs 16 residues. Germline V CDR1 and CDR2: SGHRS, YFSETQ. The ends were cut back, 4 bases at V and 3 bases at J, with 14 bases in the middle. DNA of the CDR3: TGCGCCAGCAGCCCGGATGACCGAATCTATAATTCACCCCTCCACTTT. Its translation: CASSPDDRIYNSPLHF.

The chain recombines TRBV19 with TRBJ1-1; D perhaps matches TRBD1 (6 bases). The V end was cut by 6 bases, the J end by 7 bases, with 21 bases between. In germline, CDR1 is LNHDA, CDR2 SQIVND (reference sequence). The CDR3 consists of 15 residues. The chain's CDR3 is CASSDDRRSSFEAFF. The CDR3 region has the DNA TGTGCCAGTAGCGATGACAGGAGAAGCTCTTTTGAAGCTTTCTTT.

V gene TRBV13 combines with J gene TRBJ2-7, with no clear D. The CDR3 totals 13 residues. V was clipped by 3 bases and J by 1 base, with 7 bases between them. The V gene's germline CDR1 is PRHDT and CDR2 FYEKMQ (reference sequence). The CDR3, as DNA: TGTGCCAGCAGCTTTCCCGGTTCCTACGAGCAGTACTTC. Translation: CASSFPGSYEQYF.

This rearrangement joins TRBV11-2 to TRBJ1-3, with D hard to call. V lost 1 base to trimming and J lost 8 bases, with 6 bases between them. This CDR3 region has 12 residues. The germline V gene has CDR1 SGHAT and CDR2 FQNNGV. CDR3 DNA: TGTGCCAGCAGCTTAGTTCCGGACACCATATATTTT. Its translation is CASSLVPDTIYF.

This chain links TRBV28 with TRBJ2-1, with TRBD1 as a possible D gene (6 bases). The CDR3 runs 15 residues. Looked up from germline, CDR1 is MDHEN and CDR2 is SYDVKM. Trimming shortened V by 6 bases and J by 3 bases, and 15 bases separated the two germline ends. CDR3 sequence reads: CASRRQVVDYNEQFF. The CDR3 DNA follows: TGTGCCAGCAGGAGACAGGTAGTTGACTACAATGAGCAGTTCTTC.

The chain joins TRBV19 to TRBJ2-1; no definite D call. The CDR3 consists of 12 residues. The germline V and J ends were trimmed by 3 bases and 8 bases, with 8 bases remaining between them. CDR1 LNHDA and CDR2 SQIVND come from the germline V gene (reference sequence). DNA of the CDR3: TGTGCCAGTAGTATCGGAATCTATGAGCAGTTCTTC. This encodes CASSIGIYEQFF.

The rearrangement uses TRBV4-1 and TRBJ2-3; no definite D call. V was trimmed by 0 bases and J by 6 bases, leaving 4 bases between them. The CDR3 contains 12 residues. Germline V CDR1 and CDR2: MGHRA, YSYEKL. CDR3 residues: CASSQDRDTQYF. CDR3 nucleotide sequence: TGCGCCAGCAGCCAAGATCGGGATACGCAGTATTTT.

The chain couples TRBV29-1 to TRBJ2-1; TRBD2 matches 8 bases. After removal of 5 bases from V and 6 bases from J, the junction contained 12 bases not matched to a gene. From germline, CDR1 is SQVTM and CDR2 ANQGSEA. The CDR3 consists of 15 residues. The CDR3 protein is CSVQPSGLVINEQFF. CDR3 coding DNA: TGCAGCGTTCAGCCCTCGGGACTAGTAATCAATGAGCAGTTCTTC.

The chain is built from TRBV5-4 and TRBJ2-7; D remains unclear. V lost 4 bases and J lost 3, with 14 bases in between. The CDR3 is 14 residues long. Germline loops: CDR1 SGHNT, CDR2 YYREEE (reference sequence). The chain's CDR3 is CASSPDGRSYEQYF. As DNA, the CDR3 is TGTGCCAGCAGCCCTGACGGGCGTAGCTACGAGCAGTACTTC.

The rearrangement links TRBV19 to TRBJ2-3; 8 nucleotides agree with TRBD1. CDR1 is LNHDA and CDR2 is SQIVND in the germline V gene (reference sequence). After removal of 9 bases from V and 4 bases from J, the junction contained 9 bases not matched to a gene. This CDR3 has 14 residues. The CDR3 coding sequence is TGTGCCAGCAAGAATACAGGGGGTTCAGATACGCAGTATTTT. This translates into CASKNTGGSDTQYF.

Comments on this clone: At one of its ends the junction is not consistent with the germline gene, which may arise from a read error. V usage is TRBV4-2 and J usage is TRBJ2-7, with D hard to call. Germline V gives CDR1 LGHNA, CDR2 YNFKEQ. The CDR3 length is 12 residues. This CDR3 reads CASSQDSNERYF. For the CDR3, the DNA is TGTGCCAGCAGCCAAGATAGTAACGAGCGGTACTTC.